This TCR beta chain was sequenced during a study of cytomegalovirus exposure and HLA in healthy donors. Whole-study findings and limits: Owing to their indistinguishability, certain V segments, notably TRBV6-2 and TRBV6-3, were excluded. On later analysis, the bulk of CMV-associated TCR beta chains appeared to be HLA-restricted. TCR beta sequences reportedly predicted the HLA-A and HLA-B alleles of most subjects accurately.

Concerning this clone: What it binds is unknown.

Per the germline V gene, CDR1 is SNHLY and CDR2 is FYNNEI. V was pared by 4 bases and J by 0 bases, with 3 bases of the junction left unmatched. CDR3 length: 15 amino acids. At the time of sampling, donors were nominally healthy, though unrecorded immune exposures were likely. PCR primers comprised 60 Vbeta and 13 Jbeta primers. Data came from immunoSEQ multiplex PCR; TCRdb stores just in-frame clones and leaves some out. Of about 72,000 clones detected, 65% to 70% appear once; the ten largest clones hold about a fifth. The sample was PBMCs. The genes are TRBV2 and TRBJ1-3, with 7 nucleotides matching TRBD1. This sequence originates from a man in his forties or fifties in good health and CMV-seropositive. The CDR3 sequence is CASSVDRVSGNTIYF. The DNA of the CDR3 is TGTGCCAGCAGTGTAGACAGGGTCTCTGGAAACACCATATATTTT.